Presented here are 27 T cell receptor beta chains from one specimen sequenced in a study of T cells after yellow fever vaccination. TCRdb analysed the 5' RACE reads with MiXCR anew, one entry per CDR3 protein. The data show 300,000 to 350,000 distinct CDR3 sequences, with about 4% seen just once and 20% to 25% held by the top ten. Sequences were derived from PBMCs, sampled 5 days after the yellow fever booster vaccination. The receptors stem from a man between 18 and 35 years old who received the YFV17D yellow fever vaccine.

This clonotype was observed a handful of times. The CDR3 DNA reads as TGCGCCAGCAGCCAAGACCGCTATAGCGGGGGGGCTTGGGTGGAGACCCAGTACTTC. Translated: CASSQDRYSGGAWVETQYF. The genes are TRBV4-1 and TRBJ2-5; 11 nucleotides agree with TRBD2. Germline V gives CDR1 MGHRA, CDR2 YSYEKL. This CDR3 is built from 19 residues. Unmatched junction bases numbered 14, after V lost 0 bases and J lost 5 bases.

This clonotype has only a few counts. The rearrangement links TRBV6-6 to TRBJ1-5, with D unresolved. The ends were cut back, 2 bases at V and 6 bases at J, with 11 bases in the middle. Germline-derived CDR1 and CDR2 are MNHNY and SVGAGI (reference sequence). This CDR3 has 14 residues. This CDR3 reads CASSYDGEIQPQHF. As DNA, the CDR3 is TGTGCCAGCAGTTACGATGGGGAGATTCAGCCCCAGCATTTT.

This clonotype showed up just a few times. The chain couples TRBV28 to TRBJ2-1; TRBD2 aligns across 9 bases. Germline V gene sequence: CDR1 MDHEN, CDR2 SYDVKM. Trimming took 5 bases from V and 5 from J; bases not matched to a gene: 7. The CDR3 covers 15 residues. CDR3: CASSPGLAAHNEQFF. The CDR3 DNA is TGTGCCAGCAGTCCGGGACTAGCAGCCCACAATGAGCAGTTCTTC.

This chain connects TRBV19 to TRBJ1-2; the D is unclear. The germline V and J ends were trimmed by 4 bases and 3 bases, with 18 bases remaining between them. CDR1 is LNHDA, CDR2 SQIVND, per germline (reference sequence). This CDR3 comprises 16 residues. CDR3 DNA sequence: TGTGCCAGTAGTACGGATACCCCGTGGTTACACTATGGCTACACCTTC. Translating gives CASSTDTPWLHYGYTF. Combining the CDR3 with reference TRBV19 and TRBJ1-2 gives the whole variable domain DGGITQSPKYLFRKEGQNVTLSCEQNLNHDAMYWYRQDPGQGLRLIYYSQIVNDFQKGDIAEGYSVSREKKESFPLTVTSAQKNPTAFYLCASSTDTPWLHYGYTFGSGTRLTVV.

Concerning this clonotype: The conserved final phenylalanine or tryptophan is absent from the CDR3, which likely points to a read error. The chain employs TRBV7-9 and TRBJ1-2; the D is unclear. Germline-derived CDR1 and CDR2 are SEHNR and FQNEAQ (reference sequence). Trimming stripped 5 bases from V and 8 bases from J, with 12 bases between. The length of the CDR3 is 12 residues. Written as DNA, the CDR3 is TGTGCCAGCAGCCTGGCGGCGTCCGGCTACACCTTG. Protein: CASSLAASGYTL.

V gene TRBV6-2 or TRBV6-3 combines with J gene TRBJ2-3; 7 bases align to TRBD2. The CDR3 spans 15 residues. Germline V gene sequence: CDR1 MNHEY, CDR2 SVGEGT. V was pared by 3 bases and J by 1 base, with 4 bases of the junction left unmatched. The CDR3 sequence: CASSYLTSGTDTQYF. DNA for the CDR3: TGTGCCAGCAGTTATTTAACTAGCGGCACAGATACGCAGTATTTT.

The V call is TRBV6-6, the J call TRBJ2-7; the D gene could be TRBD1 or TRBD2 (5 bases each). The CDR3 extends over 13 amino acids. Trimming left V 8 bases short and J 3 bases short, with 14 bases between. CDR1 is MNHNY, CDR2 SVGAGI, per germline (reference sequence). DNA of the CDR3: TGTGCCAGCCGCCGGGACGGAGGCTACGAGCAGTACTTC. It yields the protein CASRRDGGYEQYF.

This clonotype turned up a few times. The CDR3 region has the DNA TGTGCCAGCAGTTTACTGACTTCCACAGATACGCAGTATTTT. Amino acid sequence: CASSLLTSTDTQYF. The chain is built from TRBV27 and TRBJ2-3; D unclear. V lost 2 bases and J lost 2, with 8 bases in between. There are 14 residues in the CDR3. CDR1 is MNHEY and CDR2 is SMNVEV in the germline V gene (reference sequence).

CDR3 DNA sequence: TGTGCCAGCAGCTTTTCAGGGGCTGTAGATGGCTACACCTTC. It encodes CASSFSGAVDGYTF. This chain uses TRBV7-2 with TRBJ1-2; a possible D gene is TRBD1 (6 bases). With 3 bases removed from V and 6 bases from J, the gap between germline ends came to 14 bases. Germline values: CDR1 SGHTA, CDR2 FQGNSA. The CDR3 totals 14 residues.

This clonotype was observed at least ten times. The DNA for the CDR3 is TGTGCCAGCAGGCTGGGCAGGGGACAGGGCACTGAAGCTTTCTTT. It specifies CASRLGRGQGTEAFF. The chain has TRBV7-9 and TRBJ1-1; 9 bases map to TRBD1. The CDR3 extends over 15 amino acids. The germline V gene encodes CDR1 SEHNR and CDR2 FQNEAQ (reference sequence). J lost 4 bases, V lost 6 bases, and 9 bases had no gene match.

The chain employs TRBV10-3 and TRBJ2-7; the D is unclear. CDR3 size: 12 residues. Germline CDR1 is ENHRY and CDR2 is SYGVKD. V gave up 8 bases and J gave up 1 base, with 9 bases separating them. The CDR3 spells CAIGRSSYEQYV. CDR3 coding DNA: TGTGCCATCGGCCGATCATCCTACGAGCAGTACGTC.

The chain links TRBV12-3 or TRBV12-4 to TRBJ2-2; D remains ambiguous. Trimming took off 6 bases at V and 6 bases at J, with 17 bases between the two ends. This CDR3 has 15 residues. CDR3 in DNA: TGTGCCAGCAGCGGACGAGGAGCCAACCCCGGGGAGCTGTTTTTT. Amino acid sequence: CASSGRGANPGELFF.

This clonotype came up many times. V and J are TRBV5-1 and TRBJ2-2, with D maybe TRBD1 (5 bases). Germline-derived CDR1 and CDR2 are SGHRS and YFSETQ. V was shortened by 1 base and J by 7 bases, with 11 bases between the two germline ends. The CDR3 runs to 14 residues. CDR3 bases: TGCGCCAGCAGCTTGACCAGGGAAAACGGGGAGCTGTTTTTT. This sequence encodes CASSLTRENGELFF.

The CDR3 DNA follows: TGTGCCAGCAGTTTTGATTGGCAGAGAGAGCAGTTCTTC. Translated: CASSFDWQREQFF. The chain has TRBV12-3 or TRBV12-4 and TRBJ2-1; D not certain. The CDR3 has 13 amino acids. The V and J ends lost 3 bases and 10 bases respectively, with 13 bases between them.

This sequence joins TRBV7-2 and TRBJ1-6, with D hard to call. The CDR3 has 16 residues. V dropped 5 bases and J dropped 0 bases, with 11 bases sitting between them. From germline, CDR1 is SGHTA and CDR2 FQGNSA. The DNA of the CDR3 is TGTGCCAGCAGCCCCCAGCGGGGCTCCTATAATTCACCCCTCCACTTT. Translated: CASSPQRGSYNSPLHF.

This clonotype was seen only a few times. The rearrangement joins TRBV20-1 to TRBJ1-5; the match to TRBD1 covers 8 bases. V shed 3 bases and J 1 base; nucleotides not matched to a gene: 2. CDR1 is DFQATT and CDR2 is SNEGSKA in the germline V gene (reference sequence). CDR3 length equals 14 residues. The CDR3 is CSASRQGSNQPQHF. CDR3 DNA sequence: TGCAGTGCTAGCCGACAGGGGAGCAATCAGCCCCAGCATTTT.

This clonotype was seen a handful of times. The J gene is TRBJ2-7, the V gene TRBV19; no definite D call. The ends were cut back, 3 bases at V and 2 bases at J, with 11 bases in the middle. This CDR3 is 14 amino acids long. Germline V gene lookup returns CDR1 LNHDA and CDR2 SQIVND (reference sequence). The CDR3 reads CASSIGSGTYEQYF. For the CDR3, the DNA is TGTGCCAGTAGTATCGGTTCCGGCACCTACGAGCAGTACTTC.

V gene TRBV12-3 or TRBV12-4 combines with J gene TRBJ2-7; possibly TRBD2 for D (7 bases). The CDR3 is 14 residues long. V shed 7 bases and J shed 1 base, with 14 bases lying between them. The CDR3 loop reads CASTLGGGSYEQYF. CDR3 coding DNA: TGTGCCAGCACCCTAGGGGGGGGGTCCTACGAGCAGTACTTC.

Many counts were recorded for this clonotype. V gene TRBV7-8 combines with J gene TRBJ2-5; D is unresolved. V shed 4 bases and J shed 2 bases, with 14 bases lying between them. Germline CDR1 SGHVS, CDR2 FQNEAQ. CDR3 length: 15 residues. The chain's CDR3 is CASSSPTERQETQYF. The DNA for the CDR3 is TGTGCCAGCAGCTCCCCCACCGAGAGACAAGAGACCCAGTACTTC.

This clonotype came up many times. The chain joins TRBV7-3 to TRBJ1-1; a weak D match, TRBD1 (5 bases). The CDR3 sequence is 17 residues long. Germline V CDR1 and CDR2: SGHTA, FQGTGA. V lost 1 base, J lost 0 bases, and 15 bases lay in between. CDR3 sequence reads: CASSLIPLGGMNTEAFF. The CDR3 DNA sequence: TGTGCCAGCAGCTTAATCCCTCTTGGGGGAATGAACACTGAAGCTTTCTTT.

CDR3: CASSRGGAGTEAFF. CDR3 coding DNA: TGCGCCAGCAGCCGAGGGGGGGCCGGGACTGAAGCTTTCTTT. The chain is built from TRBV4-1 and TRBJ1-1, with D perhaps matching TRBD1 (6 bases). V was shortened by 4 bases and J by 5 bases, with 14 bases between the two germline ends. Germline V CDR1 and CDR2: MGHRA, YSYEKL. This CDR3 comprises 14 residues.

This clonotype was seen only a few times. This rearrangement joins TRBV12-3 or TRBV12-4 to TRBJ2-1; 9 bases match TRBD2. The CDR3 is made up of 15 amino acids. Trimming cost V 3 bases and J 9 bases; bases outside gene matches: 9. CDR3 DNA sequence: TGTGCCAGCAGTTTCGGTAGCGGGGGCCCCGGTGAGCAGTTCTTC. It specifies CASSFGSGGPGEQFF.

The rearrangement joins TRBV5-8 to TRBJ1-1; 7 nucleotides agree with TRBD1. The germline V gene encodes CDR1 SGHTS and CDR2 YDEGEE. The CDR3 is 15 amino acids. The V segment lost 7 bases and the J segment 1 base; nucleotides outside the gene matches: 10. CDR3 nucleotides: TGTGCCAGCCGAACGCGAGGGGGCCGGAACACTGAAGCTTTCTTT. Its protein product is CASRTRGGRNTEAFF.

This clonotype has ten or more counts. CDR3 residues: CASSLSGPHNSPLHF. The CDR3 DNA reads TGTGCCAGCAGCTTATCGGGGCCTCATAATTCACCCCTCCACTTT. V gene TRBV7-2 combines with J gene TRBJ1-6; TRBD1 is a possible D gene (5 bases). Germline CDR1 is SGHTA and CDR2 is FQGNSA. This CDR3 spans 15 amino acids. The V and J ends lost 2 bases and 5 bases respectively, with 10 bases between them. Drawing the rest from reference TRBV7-2 and TRBJ1-6, the complete variable domain is GAGVSQSPSNKVTEKGKDVELRCDPISGHTALYWYRQSLGQGLEFLIYFQGNSAPDKSGLPSDRFSAERTGGSVSTLTIQRTQQEDSAVYLCASSLSGPHNSPLHFGNGTRLTVT.

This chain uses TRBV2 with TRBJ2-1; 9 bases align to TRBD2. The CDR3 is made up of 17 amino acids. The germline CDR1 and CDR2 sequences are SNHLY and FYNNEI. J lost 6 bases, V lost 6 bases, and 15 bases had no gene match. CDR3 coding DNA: TGTGCCAGCAGAGCCGGGACTAGCCCCTCATCGTCCAATGAGCAGTTCTTC. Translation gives CASRAGTSPSSSNEQFF.

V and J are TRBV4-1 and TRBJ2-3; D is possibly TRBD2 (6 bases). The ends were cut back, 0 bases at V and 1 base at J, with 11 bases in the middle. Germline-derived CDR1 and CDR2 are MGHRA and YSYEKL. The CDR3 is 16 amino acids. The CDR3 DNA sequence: TGCGCCAGCAGCCAAGAGCCCCCGGGGGGCACAGATACGCAGTATTTT. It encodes CASSQEPPGGTDTQYF.

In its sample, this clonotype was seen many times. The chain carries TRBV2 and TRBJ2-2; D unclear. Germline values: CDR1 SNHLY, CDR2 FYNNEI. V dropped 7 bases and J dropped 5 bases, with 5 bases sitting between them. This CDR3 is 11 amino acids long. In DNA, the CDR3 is TGTGCCAGCAAGTTTACCGGGGAGCTGTTTTTT. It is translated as CASKFTGELFF.